The sequence of this T cell receptor (beta chain) was determined in a study of cytomegalovirus exposure and HLA in healthy donors. Study observations and caveats: High specificity and sensitivity for cytomegalovirus status were reported for the classifier.

Method: immunoSEQ multiplex PCR; TCRdb's copy keeps in-frame clones and lacks some. The table records 190,000 or so clones, approximately 84% of them present only once. The V gene end was trimmed by 3 bases and the J gene end by 5 bases; junction bases not matched to a gene: 11. Germline lookup yields CDR1 SGDLS and CDR2 YYNGEE. This CDR3 comprises 17 residues. In regard to this clone: Its specificity is not known.

The sample consisted of PBMCs. This TCR was sampled from a woman aged 18-30 years in good health and CMV-seropositive. The chain has TRBV9 and TRBJ2-2; 9 bases align to TRBD2. CDR3 sequence reads: CASSAKYGSGGTGELFF. In nucleotides, the CDR3 is TGTGCCAGCAGCGCGAAATACGGTAGCGGGGGTACCGGGGAGCTGTTTTTT.